The clone carrying this TCR beta chain occurred a few times. Its antigen is not identified. Trimming removed 0 bases from V and 4 bases from J, with 11 bases in between. Germline V gene data show CDR1 as SGDLS and CDR2 as YYNGEE. The CDR3 totals 15 residues. The data stem from a study of T cells in Graves' hyperthyroidism and ophthalmopathy. The CDR3 regions of TCR beta were amplified from RNA transcripts. The primer set for the first-round RT-PCR of the TCR CDR3 was HTBI. MiXCR was run by TCRdb on the multiplex PCR reads, yielding one entry per CDR3 protein. The data hold about 520,000 distinct CDR3 sequences, with approximately 25% observed a single time. Fresh 10 ml peripheral blood yielded PBMCs. Regarding the study as a whole: Blood also showed most of the thyroid clonotypes that were expanded above 0.001.

Sequencing input: blood. The V and J genes are TRBV9 and TRBJ1-5, with D perhaps matching TRBD1 (5 bases). The TCR comes from a woman under 40 with Graves' ophthalmopathy. CDR3 in amino acids: CASSVGDGPNQPQHF. Here the CDR3 DNA reads TGTGCCAGCAGCGTAGGGGACGGTCCGAATCAGCCCCAGCATTTT.